Each of the 23 T cell receptor beta chains below was sequenced from the same sample in a study of cytomegalovirus exposure and HLA in healthy donors. The PCR contained 60 Vbeta and 13 Jbeta primers. Clones were read by immunoSEQ multiplex PCR, and TCRdb kept only the in-frame ones, dropping some. There are around 200,000 clones in the sample, with approximately 0.72% held by the top ten. Material for sequencing was PBMCs. The receptor set was obtained from a young woman in good health and CMV-seropositive.

J is TRBJ2-3 and V is TRBV12-5; D possibly corresponds to TRBD1 (6 bases). This CDR3 is 14 amino acids long. Germline V gene data show CDR1 as LGHNT and CDR2 as FRNRAP. The ends were cut back, 2 bases at V and 6 bases at J, with 12 bases in the middle. The CDR3: CASGLSGQSDTQYF. As DNA, the CDR3 is TGTGCTAGTGGTTTGTCTGGACAGAGCGATACGCAGTATTTT.

The chain employs TRBV6-1 and TRBJ2-5; D remains unclear. Looked up from germline, CDR1 is MNHNS and CDR2 is SASEGT. V lost 8 bases and J lost 0, with 13 bases in between. The CDR3 contains 14 residues. The CDR3 region has the DNA TGTGCCAGCCGTGGGCCCAGTTACCAAGAGACCCAGTACTTC. Its translation: CASRGPSYQETQYF.

The gene calls are TRBV30 and TRBJ1-2; 8 bases line up with TRBD1. The J segment lost 4 bases and the V segment lost 0 bases, leaving 7 bases of the junction unmatched. CDR1 and CDR2 (germline): GTSNPN, SVGIG (reference sequence). The CDR3 runs to 15 residues. The CDR3: CAWSVGQGAFYGYTF. The CDR3 DNA follows: TGTGCCTGGAGTGTAGGGCAGGGGGCCTTCTATGGCTACACCTTC.

The gene calls are TRBV6-1 and TRBJ2-2; 8 bases align to TRBD1. Germline CDR1 is MNHNS and CDR2 is SASEGT. The CDR3 covers 14 residues. V trimming: 2 bases; J trimming: 7 bases; junction bases outside the gene matches: 3. Written as DNA, the CDR3 is TGTGCCAGCAGTGAATACAGGGGGGACGGGGAGCTGTTTTTT. Translating it yields CASSEYRGDGELFF.

The chain employs TRBV18 and TRBJ1-2; maybe TRBD1 (5 bases). Germline lookup yields CDR1 KGHSH and CDR2 LQKENI. The CDR3 is 13 amino acids. The V end was cut by 6 bases, the J end by 8 bases, with 16 bases between. CDR3 in DNA: TGTGCCAGCTCGGGCGGGGCCGCTGGGGGCTACACCTTC. Protein product: CASSGGAAGGYTF.

The genes are TRBV5-6 and TRBJ1-1; tentative D call: TRBD1 (5 bases). Per germline, CDR1 SGHDT and CDR2 YYEEEE. The CDR3 is 18 amino acids. With 0 bases removed from V and 0 bases from J, the gap between germline ends came to 18 bases. CDR3 bases: TGTGCCAGCAGCTTGGTAGTGGGGCCATCTCACGTGAACACTGAAGCTTTCTTT. Translation: CASSLVVGPSHVNTEAFF.

The J gene is TRBJ1-1, the V gene TRBV21-1; the D segment call TRBD1 is taken from the table without a DNA check. TRBV21-1 is a pseudogene. The CDR3 sequence is 14 residues long. DNA of the CDR3: TGTGCCAACCCCCAACCGCAGGGGGGCACTGAAGCTTTCTTT. Protein: CANPQPQGGTEAFF.

The V gene is TRBV5-1, the J gene TRBJ2-5, with 9 bases that match TRBD2. CDR3 size: 14 residues. V was clipped by 4 bases and J by 5 bases; unmatched bases: 6. Looked up from germline, CDR1 is SGHRS and CDR2 is YFSETQ. CDR3 residues: CASSPLAGEETQYF. CDR3 DNA: TGCGCCAGCAGCCCCTTAGCGGGAGAGGAGACCCAGTACTTC.

This sequence joins TRBV7-9 and TRBJ1-2; 7 nucleotides match TRBD1. Unmatched junction bases numbered 6, after V lost 4 bases and J lost 4 bases. Germline assignment: CDR1 SEHNR and CDR2 FQNEAQ (reference sequence). CDR3 size: 14 residues. CDR3 in amino acids: CASSSSGQLYGYTF. The CDR3 DNA reads TGTGCCAGCAGCTCGTCGGGACAGCTCTATGGCTACACCTTC.

V usage is TRBV11-2 and J usage is TRBJ1-4; TRBD1 matches at 11 bases. Trimming cost V 5 bases and J 8 bases; bases outside gene matches: 10. Germline CDR1 SGHAT, CDR2 FQNNGV. The CDR3 is 16 residues long. CDR3 DNA sequence: TGTGCCAGCAGCCCTGAACCGGGACAGGGGGGGGAAAAACTGTTTTTT. It specifies CASSPEPGQGGEKLFF. The full variable domain, in which reference TRBV11-2 and TRBJ1-4 provide the parts outside the CDR3, is EAGVAQSPRYKIIEKRQSVAFWCNPISGHATLYWYQQILGQGPKLLIQFQNNGVVDDSQLPKDRFSAERLKGVDSTLKIQPAKLEDSAVYLCASSPEPGQGGEKLFFGSGTQLSVL.

V usage is TRBV25-1 and J usage is TRBJ1-1; D remains unclear. The CDR3 is made up of 15 amino acids. The V gene's germline CDR1 is MGHDK and CDR2 SYGVNS. V lost 5 bases and J lost 0, with 13 bases in between. CDR3 sequence: CASSSGRRMNTEAFF. In DNA form, the CDR3 reads TGTGCCAGCAGTTCTGGGAGGAGGATGAACACTGAAGCTTTCTTT.

The rearrangement uses TRBV7-6 and TRBJ2-3; TRBD2 matches 12 bases. The V gene end was trimmed by 6 bases and the J gene end by 4 bases; junction bases not matched to a gene: 8. Germline V CDR1 and CDR2: SGHVS, FNYEAQ. The CDR3 sequence is 16 residues long. CDR3 in DNA: TGTGCCAGCAGACCTACTAGCGGGAGGTTGTCAGATACGCAGTATTTT. Encoded protein: CASRPTSGRLSDTQYF.

The V call is TRBV14, the J call TRBJ2-2; possible D gene TRBD1, 5 bases. Germline loops: CDR1 SGHDN, CDR2 FVKESK. The V and J ends lost 3 bases and 7 bases respectively, with 9 bases between them. CDR3 length: 13 residues. CDR3 nucleotide sequence: TGTGCCAGCAGCCAGGGGCGTATCGGGGAGCTGTTTTTT. It translates to CASSQGRIGELFF.

The chain employs TRBV19 and TRBJ1-4; 7 nucleotides agree with TRBD1. Germline CDR1 and CDR2: LNHDA and SQIVND (reference sequence). The trim removed 10 bases at V and 8 bases at J, leaving 16 bases unmatched. CDR3 length equals 15 residues. DNA of the CDR3: TGTGCCACAGTAAGGGGGCCGGGAGCCGGAGAAAAACTGTTTTTT. Amino acids: CATVRGPGAGEKLFF.

The chain links TRBV5-1 to TRBJ1-1, with D possibly matching TRBD1 (5 bases). V lost 5 bases and J lost 0, with 14 bases in between. Per the germline V gene, CDR1 is SGHRS and CDR2 is YFSETQ. The CDR3 length is 15 residues. The CDR3 is CASRLDSSVNTEAFF. As DNA, the CDR3 is TGCGCCAGCAGACTTGACAGTTCAGTGAACACTGAAGCTTTCTTT.

The genes are TRBV29-1 and TRBJ1-3, with 8 bases lining up with TRBD1. CDR3 length: 14 amino acids. Trimming took 3 bases from V and 0 from J; bases not matched to a gene: 1. Per the germline V gene, CDR1 is SQVTM and CDR2 is ANQGSEA. The chain's CDR3 is CSVDTGGSGNTIYF. The DNA of the CDR3 is TGCAGCGTTGATACAGGGGGCTCTGGAAACACCATATATTTT.

The V and J genes are TRBV6-4 and TRBJ2-2, with D unresolved. The CDR3 is 14 residues long. Per germline, CDR1 MRHNA and CDR2 SNTAGT. With 3 bases removed from V and 2 bases from J, the gap between germline ends came to 7 bases. The CDR3: CASSEHYNTGELFF. The CDR3 bases are TGTGCCAGCAGTGAGCACTACAACACCGGGGAGCTGTTTTTT.

The chain recombines TRBV10-1 with TRBJ2-6; TRBD2 agrees at 8 bases. Germline CDR1 and CDR2: WNHNN and SYGVQD (reference sequence). Losses at the gene ends were 10 bases for V and 2 bases for J; bases not matched to a gene: 10. CDR3 length: 16 amino acids. For the CDR3, the DNA is TGCGCCACCCGGGGGGGGAAACATACTGGGGCCAACGTCCTGACTTTC. Translating gives CATRGGKHTGANVLTF.

The chain uses TRBV20-1 and TRBJ1-2; no definite D call. This CDR3 spans 11 amino acids. The germline gives CDR1 DFQATT, CDR2 SNEGSKA (reference sequence). V was clipped by 3 bases and J by 8 bases, with 10 bases between them. The chain's CDR3 is CSASIDKGYTF. The DNA of the CDR3 is TGCAGTGCTAGTATTGACAAGGGCTACACCTTC.

This chain joins TRBV11-2 and TRBJ2-7; D is possibly TRBD2 (5 bases). Germline lookup yields CDR1 SGHAT and CDR2 FQNNGV. This CDR3 region has 16 residues. Trimming removed 5 bases from V and 2 bases from J, with 19 bases in between. CDR3: CASSLVIVSGPYEQYF. CDR3 nucleotide sequence: TGTGCCAGCAGCCTAGTCATAGTCAGCGGTCCCTACGAGCAGTACTTC. The full variable domain, rest sourced from reference TRBV11-2 and TRBJ2-7, is EAGVAQSPRYKIIEKRQSVAFWCNPISGHATLYWYQQILGQGPKLLIQFQNNGVVDDSQLPKDRFSAERLKGVDSTLKIQPAKLEDSAVYLCASSLVIVSGPYEQYFGPGTRLTVT.

The chain recombines TRBV18 with TRBJ2-1; 7 positions agree with TRBD2. Germline lookup yields CDR1 KGHSH and CDR2 LQKENI. With V trimmed by 5 bases and J by 8 bases, 12 bases remained unmatched. The CDR3 extends over 15 amino acids. CDR3 sequence (DNA): TGTGCCAGCTCAACCGGACTAGGAGGTGTCGATGAGCAGTTCTTC. This codes for CASSTGLGGVDEQFF.

The J gene is TRBJ2-7, the V gene TRBV11-2; D is perhaps TRBD2 (7 bases). In germline, CDR1 is SGHAT, CDR2 FQNNGV. The CDR3 has 15 residues. The ends were cut back, 5 bases at V and 6 bases at J, with 20 bases in the middle. The CDR3 loop reads CASSKGGTAVREQYF. The CDR3 DNA follows: TGTGCCAGCAGCAAGGGGGGGACGGCCGTTCGCGAGCAGTACTTC. The full variable domain, in which reference TRBV11-2 and TRBJ2-7 provide the parts outside the CDR3, is EAGVAQSPRYKIIEKRQSVAFWCNPISGHATLYWYQQILGQGPKLLIQFQNNGVVDDSQLPKDRFSAERLKGVDSTLKIQPAKLEDSAVYLCASSKGGTAVREQYFGPGTRLTVT.

The J gene is TRBJ1-1, the V gene TRBV5-6, with 7 bases identical to TRBD1. The CDR3 contains 15 residues. Germline CDR1 reads SGHDT; CDR2 reads YYEEEE. V gave up 3 bases and J gave up 4 bases; unmatched junction bases: 9. The CDR3: CASSSLTTGVTEAFF. In nucleotides, the CDR3 is TGTGCCAGCAGCTCCCTTACCACAGGGGTCACTGAAGCTTTCTTT. Looking up the rest from reference TRBV5-6 and TRBJ1-1 gives the full variable domain: DAGVTQSPTHLIKTRGQQVTLRCSPKSGHDTVSWYQQALGQGPQFIFQYYEEEERQRGNFPDRFSGHQFPNYSSELNVNALLLGDSALYLCASSSLTTGVTEAFFGQGTRLTVV.